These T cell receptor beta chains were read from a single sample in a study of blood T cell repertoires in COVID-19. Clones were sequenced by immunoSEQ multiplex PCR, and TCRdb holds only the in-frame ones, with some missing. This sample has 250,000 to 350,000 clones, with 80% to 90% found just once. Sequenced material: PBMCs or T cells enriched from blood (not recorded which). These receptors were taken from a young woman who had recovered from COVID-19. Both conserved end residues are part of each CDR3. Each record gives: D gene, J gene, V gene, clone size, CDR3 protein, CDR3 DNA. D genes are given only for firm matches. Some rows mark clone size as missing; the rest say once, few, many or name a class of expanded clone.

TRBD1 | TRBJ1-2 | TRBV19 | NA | CASRKGEDRAYGYTF | TGTGCCAGTAGGAAAGGAGAGGACAGGGCCTATGGCTACACCTTC
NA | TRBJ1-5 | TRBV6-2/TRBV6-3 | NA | CASSYSSHGRGSNQPQHF | TGTGCCAGCAGTTACTCTTCCCACGGCAGGGGAAGCAATCAGCCCCAGCATTTT
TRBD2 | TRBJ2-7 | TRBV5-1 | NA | CASSSGLAGPAAEQYF | TGCGCCAGCAGCTCGGGACTAGCGGGGCCTGCGGCCGAGCAGTACTTC
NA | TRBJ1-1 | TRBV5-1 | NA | CASSLEVRDSEAFF | TGCGCCAGCAGCTTGGAAGTGCGAGACAGCGAAGCTTTCTTT
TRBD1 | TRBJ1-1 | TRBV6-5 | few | CASSPRTGKRTEAFF | TGTGCCAGCAGTCCACGGACAGGGAAGAGGACTGAAGCTTTCTTT
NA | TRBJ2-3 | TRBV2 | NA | CASSKGRSTDTQYF | TGTGCCAGCAGTAAAGGTAGAAGCACAGATACGCAGTATTTT
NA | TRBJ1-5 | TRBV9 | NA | CASSVSGNSNQPQHF | TGTGCCAGCAGCGTTTCGGGGAATAGCAATCAGCCCCAGCATTTT
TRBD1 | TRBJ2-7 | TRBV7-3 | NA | CASSPYGTGFYEQYF | TGTGCCAGCAGCCCCTACGGGACAGGGTTTTACGAGCAGTACTTC
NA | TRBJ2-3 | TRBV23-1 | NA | CASSQLAGLDTQYF | TGCGCCAGCAGTCAGTTGGCTGGCTTGGATACGCAGTATTTT
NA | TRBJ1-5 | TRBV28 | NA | CASSLQGGSNQPQHF | TGTGCCAGCAGTCTACAGGGTGGGAGCAATCAGCCCCAGCATTTT
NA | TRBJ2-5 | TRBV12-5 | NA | CASGLVIGRGETQYF | TGTGCTAGTGGTTTGGTAATCGGCAGGGGTGAGACCCAGTACTTC
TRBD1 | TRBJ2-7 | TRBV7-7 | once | CASSLALRDRVHSYEQYF | TGTGCTAGCAGCTTAGCGCTCCGGGACAGGGTGCATTCATACGAGCAGTACTTC
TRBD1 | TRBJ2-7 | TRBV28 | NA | CASSQTGALSYEQYF | TGTGCCAGCAGTCAAACAGGGGCTCTCTCCTACGAGCAGTACTTC
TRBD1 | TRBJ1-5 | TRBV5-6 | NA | CASSFRTGGTQPQHF | TGTGCCAGCAGCTTCCGGACAGGCGGGACTCAGCCCCAGCATTTT
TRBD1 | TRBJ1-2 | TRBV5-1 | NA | CASSLVGTGGDGYTF | TGCGCCAGCAGCTTGGTCGGGACAGGGGGCGATGGCTACACCTTC
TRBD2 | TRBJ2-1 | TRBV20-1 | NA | CSASQLAGVYNEQFF | TGCAGTGCTAGTCAGCTAGCGGGGGTTTACAATGAGCAGTTCTTC
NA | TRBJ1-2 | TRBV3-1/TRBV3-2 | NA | CASSQDRGGYTF | TGTGCCAGCAGCCAGGACCGGGGGGGCTACACCTTC
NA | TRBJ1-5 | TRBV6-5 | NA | CASSYSGGSNQPQHF | TGTGCCAGCAGTTACTCTGGAGGGAGCAATCAGCCCCAGCATTTT
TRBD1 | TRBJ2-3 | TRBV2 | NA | CASSEAGQGSTDTQYF | TGTGCCAGCAGTGAAGCCGGACAGGGGAGCACAGATACGCAGTATTTT
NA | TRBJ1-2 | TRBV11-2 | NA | CASHGLGADGYTF | TGTGCCAGCCACGGTCTGGGGGCGGATGGCTACACCTTC
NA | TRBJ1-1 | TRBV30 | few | CAWSVTVNTEAFF | TGTGCCTGGAGTGTTACGGTGAACACTGAAGCTTTCTTT
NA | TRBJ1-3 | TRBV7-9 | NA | CASAGSGNTIYF | TGTGCCAGCGCGGGCTCTGGAAACACCATATATTTT
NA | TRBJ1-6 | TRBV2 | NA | CASGFTGTSSPLHF | TGTGCCAGCGGGTTTACCGGGACAAGTTCACCCCTCCACTTT
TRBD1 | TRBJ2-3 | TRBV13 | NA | CASNFGQGRTDTQYF | TGTGCCAGCAACTTCGGACAGGGACGCACAGATACGCAGTATTTT
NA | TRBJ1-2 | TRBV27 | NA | CASSSGSSWDYGYTF | TGTGCCAGCAGTTCGGGTTCCTCCTGGGACTATGGCTACACCTTC
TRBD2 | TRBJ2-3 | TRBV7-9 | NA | CASSFSGFLADTQYF | TGTGCCAGCAGCTTTAGCGGGTTCCTCGCAGATACGCAGTATTTT
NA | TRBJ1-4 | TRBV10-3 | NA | CAISEGATNEKLFF | TGTGCCATCAGTGAAGGGGCAACTAATGAAAAACTGTTTTTT
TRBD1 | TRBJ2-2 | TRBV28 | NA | CASSSPGQGTGELFF | TGTGCCAGCAGTTCGCCGGGACAGGGGACCGGGGAGCTGTTTTTT
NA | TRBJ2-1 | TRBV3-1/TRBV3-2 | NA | CASSLGQGGQFF | TGTGCCAGCAGCCTGGGGCAGGGGGGGCAGTTCTTC
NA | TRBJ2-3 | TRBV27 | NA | CASSSPGHPSVGTQYF | TGTGCCAGCAGTTCGCCGGGACATCCCTCTGTCGGTACGCAGTATTTT
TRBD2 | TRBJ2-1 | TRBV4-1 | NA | CASRELGGGYNEQFF | TGCGCCAGCAGAGAATTGGGGGGGGGCTACAATGAGCAGTTCTTC
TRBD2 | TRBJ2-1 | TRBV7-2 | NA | CASSLVMGLADEQFF | TGTGCCAGCAGCTTAGTTATGGGACTAGCGGATGAGCAGTTCTTC
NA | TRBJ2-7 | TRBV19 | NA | CASSYDRSYEQYF | TGTGCCAGTAGTTACGACAGATCCTACGAGCAGTACTTC
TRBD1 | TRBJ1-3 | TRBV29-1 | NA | CSVEDRGRTGRNTIYF | TGCAGCGTTGAGGATCGGGGGAGGACAGGGCGGAACACCATATATTTT
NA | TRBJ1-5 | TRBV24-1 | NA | CATSDGNQPQHF | TGTGCCACCAGTGACGGCAATCAGCCCCAGCATTTT
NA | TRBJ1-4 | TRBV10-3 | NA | CAINSGGRNEKLFF | TGTGCCATCAATTCCGGGGGGCGAAATGAAAAACTGTTTTTT
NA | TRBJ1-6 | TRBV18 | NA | CASSAAVGLTGSPLHF | TGTGCCAGCTCTGCTGCGGTGGGGCTTACGGGTTCACCCCTCCACTTT
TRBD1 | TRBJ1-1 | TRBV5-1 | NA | CASSLGYRTGMMNTEAFF | TGCGCCAGCAGCCTGGGGTACCGGACAGGGATGATGAACACTGAAGCTTTCTTT
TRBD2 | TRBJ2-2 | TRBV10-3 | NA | CAISPHGGSNTGELFF | TGTGCCATCAGCCCCCACGGGGGGTCGAACACCGGGGAGCTGTTTTTT
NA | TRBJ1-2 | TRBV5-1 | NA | CASSLDARGYNYGYTF | TGCGCCAGCAGCTTGGATGCCCGGGGATATAACTATGGCTACACCTTC
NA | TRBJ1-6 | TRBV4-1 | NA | CASSQFIRVSSYNSPLHF | TGCGCCAGCAGCCAATTTATTAGAGTTAGCTCCTATAATTCACCCCTCCACTTT